Sequencing of this TCR beta chain was carried out in a study of blood T cell repertoires in COVID-19 (TCRdb year 2020). Background for the entire study: Collaborator samples came from the United States, Italy and Spain and covered acute and convalescent phases of COVID-19. The samples were drawn from the first 160 participants of the ongoing ImmuneRACE study and from 1,254 subjects provided by 6 global collaborators. The dataset comprised deeply sampled blood TCRbeta repertoires from subjects exposed to, actively infected with, or recovered from COVID-19. A freely available public database, intended as a resource for researchers studying the immune response to SARS-CoV-2, is where the repertoires were released. Nearly every sample came with metadata listing a de-identified subject ID, COVID-19 status, age in years and sex. HLA class I and class II types, where available, came from metadata supplied by the sample provider rather than from assay-based typing. The material from the prospective study consisted of cDNA or gDNA derived from T cells, B-cell-depleted T cells, or PBMCs.

The germline V gene encodes CDR1 MNHEY and CDR2 SVGEGT. The CDR3 has 15 amino acids, counting the end cysteine and phenylalanine. Only CDR3 DNA is held: 45 bases, read in frame from base 1. The germline V and J ends show losses of 6 bases and 7 bases respectively, and no gene match explains 7 bases of the junction. Collaborating institutions collected whole blood in K2EDTA tubes following their own protocols. For TCRbeta analysis, collaborator samples were shipped as frozen whole blood, as isolated PBMCs, or as DNA extracted from either sample type. About this clone: No cognate antigen has been identified for it. Base qualities are not at hand, and no much larger clone is one base apart.

Study-wide findings and limitations: The quantity of clinical and demographic metadata differed by source and by participant and was supplied without curation.

The immunoSEQ Assay, a bias-controlled multiplex PCR, was used to amplify TCRbeta CDR3 regions from genomic DNA. The original methods were these. Nucleated cell counts per sample were estimated from amplification of reference gene primers within the assay. To quantify the absolute abundance of each unique TCRbeta CDR3 rearrangement, sequence reads were collapsed and filtered. Productive Simpson clonality was computed per sample as the square root of Simpson's diversity index over productive rearrangements. Entries here come from immuneACCESS through TCRdb and include only in-frame sequences with V and J called. Some clones fail to appear in such tables; in the studies checked, an unresolved V gene covers under half of the shortfall, and the cause of the remainder is unknown. The DNA gave D and trimming, while V, J and clone size come from that table. This sample is represented by fewer than 180,000 clones; 75% to 90% of them were singletons. Jointly, the top ten make up roughly 4% of the sample.

Sequences were obtained from peripheral blood. The clonotype was recovered from a woman between 55 and 75 years old with active or convalescent COVID-19. The chain couples TRBV6-2 or TRBV6-3 to TRBJ2-1; 12 of the junction bases match TRBD1. The CDR3 loop reads CASSRGTGGWNEQFF. Read as DNA, the sequence is TGTGCCAGCAGCCGGGGGACAGGGGGCTGGAATGAGCAGTTCTTC.